The 23 T cell receptor beta chains listed next were all sequenced from one sample in a study of glioma-infiltrating T cells after dendritic cell vaccination. The time point: after dendritic cell vaccination, including at tumor progression/relapse. Using immunoSEQ multiplex PCR, the repertoire was profiled, and TCRdb retains in-frame clones only, with some absent. The sample comprises approximately 90,000 clones, 81% of which are singletons, and roughly 2.1% rests with the top ten. Sequenced here: blood, sampled after dendritic cell vaccination. The receptors derive from a human donor with glioblastoma.

The rearrangement joins TRBV29-1 to TRBJ2-6; 8 positions match TRBD2. This CDR3 is 16 amino acids long. Unmatched junction bases numbered 5, after V lost 4 bases and J lost 0 bases. CDR1 is SQVTM and CDR2 is ANQGSEA in the germline V gene. In DNA, the CDR3 is TGCAGCGTTGCGGGGGGGGGAAGCTCTGGGGCCAACGTCCTGACTTTC. Translated, it gives CSVAGGGSSGANVLTF.

The chain employs TRBV6-5 and TRBJ1-4; D unclear. The CDR3 covers 14 residues. Per germline, CDR1 MNHEY and CDR2 SVGAGI. V was pared by 2 bases and J by 8 bases, with 12 bases between. CDR3 nucleotide sequence: TGTGCCAGCAGTTACCAGGTGGGCAGCGAAAAACTGTTTTTT. Translation gives CASSYQVGSEKLFF.

This chain links TRBV4-1 with TRBJ1-4; perhaps TRBD1 as D (5 bases). V lost 0 bases to trimming and J lost 4 bases, with 9 bases between them. Germline V lookup: CDR1 MGHRA, CDR2 YSYEKL. The CDR3 runs 15 residues. The CDR3 region is CASSQEGQYNEKLFF. The CDR3 DNA reads TGCGCCAGCAGCCAAGAGGGGCAGTATAATGAAAAACTGTTTTTT.

The CDR3 loop is CASSIITGANYGYTF. In nucleotides, the CDR3 is TGTGCCAGTAGTATAATAACAGGCGCTAACTATGGCTACACCTTC. The J gene is TRBJ1-2, the V gene TRBV19; D possibly corresponds to TRBD1 (5 bases). Trimming stripped 2 bases from V and 0 bases from J, with 10 bases between. The CDR3 runs 15 residues. Germline-derived CDR1 and CDR2 are LNHDA and SQIVND (reference sequence).

The chain employs TRBV2 and TRBJ2-1; D is unresolved. CDR3 length: 11 residues. V was shortened by 4 bases and J by 10 bases, with 8 bases between the two germline ends. Germline CDR1 reads SNHLY; CDR2 reads FYNNEI. The CDR3 loop is CASSGEREQFF. The CDR3 DNA reads TGTGCCAGCAGTGGAGAGAGAGAGCAGTTCTTC.

The chain couples TRBV7-9 to TRBJ2-4, with 7 nucleotides matching TRBD1. Per the germline V gene, CDR1 is SEHNR and CDR2 is FQNEAQ (reference sequence). V shed 5 bases and J 8 bases; nucleotides not matched to a gene: 18. This CDR3 is 17 amino acids long. CDR3 amino acids: CASSTLDREGVLDIQYF. The CDR3 coding sequence is TGTGCCAGCAGCACACTCGACAGGGAAGGGGTGCTGGACATTCAGTACTTC. The complete variable domain, with remaining parts taken from reference TRBV7-9 and TRBJ2-4, reads DTGVSQNPRHKITKRGQNVTFRCDPISEHNRLYWYRQTLGQGPEFLTYFQNEAQLEKSRLLSDRFSAERPKGSFSTLEIQRTEQGDSAMYLCASSTLDREGVLDIQYFGAGTRLSVL.

This chain connects TRBV19 to TRBJ2-1, with TRBD1 matching 9 bases. Germline CDR1 is LNHDA and CDR2 is SQIVND (reference sequence). The V gene end was trimmed by 5 bases and the J gene end by 4 bases; junction bases not matched to a gene: 0. This CDR3 region has 13 residues. The CDR3 coding sequence is TGTGCCAGTAGTGGACAGGGGTACAATGAGCAGTTCTTC. This translates into CASSGQGYNEQFF.

This rearrangement joins TRBV6-1 to TRBJ2-1; 8 nucleotides line up with TRBD1. Looked up from germline, CDR1 is MNHNS and CDR2 is SASEGT. Unmatched junction bases numbered 10, after V lost 8 bases and J lost 4 bases. The CDR3 runs to 15 residues. The CDR3: CASLLDRVTYNEQFF. The CDR3 DNA reads as TGTGCCAGCCTCTTGGACAGGGTAACGTACAATGAGCAGTTCTTC.

The genes are TRBV6-5 and TRBJ2-1; 13 bases agree with TRBD2. The CDR3 consists of 15 residues. V dropped 5 bases and J dropped 7; count of bases not matched to a gene: 5. From germline, CDR1 is MNHEY and CDR2 SVGAGI. DNA of the CDR3: TGTGCCAGCAGTGCCGGGACTAGCGGGAAGAATGAGCAGTTCTTC. As protein: CASSAGTSGKNEQFF.

CDR3 in amino acids: CAWTSGGSYSYNEQFF. DNA of the CDR3: TGTGCCTGGACTAGCGGGGGATCGTACTCCTACAATGAGCAGTTCTTC. The chain employs TRBV30 and TRBJ2-1; TRBD2 matches 10 bases. V trimming: 4 bases; J trimming: 0 bases; junction bases outside the gene matches: 6. The CDR3 covers 16 residues. In germline, CDR1 is GTSNPN, CDR2 SVGIG (reference sequence).

V usage is TRBV7-9 and J usage is TRBJ1-6; TRBD1 matches 7 bases. Germline V gene data show CDR1 as SEHNR and CDR2 as FQNEAQ (reference sequence). This CDR3 has 15 residues. Trimming at V came to 6 bases and at J to 8 bases, leaving 10 bases not matched to a gene. The CDR3 spells CASRESGTAYSPLHF. CDR3 DNA sequence: TGTGCCAGCAGGGAGTCCGGGACAGCATATTCACCCCTCCACTTT. The variable domain in full, with the rest retrieved from reference TRBV7-9 and TRBJ1-6, is DTGVSQNPRHKITKRGQNVTFRCDPISEHNRLYWYRQTLGQGPEFLTYFQNEAQLEKSRLLSDRFSAERPKGSFSTLEIQRTEQGDSAMYLCASRESGTAYSPLHFGNGTRLTVT.

V and J are TRBV4-2 and TRBJ1-4; possible D gene TRBD1, 5 bases. The CDR3 consists of 19 residues. The V and J ends lost 0 bases and 0 bases respectively, with 17 bases between them. Germline V gives CDR1 LGHNA, CDR2 YNFKEQ. The CDR3 is CASSQDLRQGQATNEKLFF. CDR3 sequence (DNA): TGTGCCAGCAGCCAAGACCTAAGGCAGGGCCAAGCAACTAATGAAAAACTGTTTTTT.

The rearrangement joins TRBV5-4 to TRBJ1-2; tentatively, D is TRBD1 (6 bases). Trimming removed 6 bases from V and 0 bases from J, with 15 bases in between. This CDR3 spans 15 amino acids. Germline CDR1 SGHNT, CDR2 YYREEE (reference sequence). CDR3 DNA sequence: TGTGCCAGCACCCCGGCAGGGGATACTAACTATGGCTACACCTTC. This sequence encodes CASTPAGDTNYGYTF.

The rearrangement links TRBV29-1 to TRBJ2-2; 9 nucleotides line up with TRBD1. The V gene end was trimmed by 4 bases and the J gene end by 3 bases; junction bases not matched to a gene: 12. The CDR3 is made up of 17 amino acids. Per germline, CDR1 SQVTM and CDR2 ANQGSEA. CDR3: CSVGRTPGQGYTGELFF. CDR3 nucleotides: TGCAGCGTTGGAAGAACTCCGGGACAGGGATACACCGGGGAGCTGTTTTTT.

This sequence joins TRBV6-1 and TRBJ2-7; D is perhaps TRBD1 (6 bases). The CDR3 totals 15 residues. Trimming cost V 2 bases and J 0 bases, with 11 bases left between them. The germline V gene encodes CDR1 MNHNS and CDR2 SASEGT. As DNA, the CDR3 is TGTGCCAGCAGTGAATGGGCAGGGGCCTCCTACGAGCAGTACTTC. Amino acid sequence: CASSEWAGASYEQYF.

The chain is built from TRBV2 and TRBJ2-5, with 12 bases aligning to TRBD2. With 6 bases clipped from V and 6 bases from J, the junction kept 8 bases outside the gene matches. This CDR3 spans 15 amino acids. CDR1 and CDR2 (germline): SNHLY, FYNNEI. CDR3 sequence (DNA): TGTGCCAGCAGAGTTACTAGCGGGGGGCCGCAGACCCAGTACTTC. This gives the protein CASRVTSGGPQTQYF. The full variable domain, its missing parts supplied by reference TRBV2 and TRBJ2-5, is EPEVTQTPSHQVTQMGQEVILRCVPISNHLYFYWYRQILGQKVEFLVSFYNNEISEKSEIFDDQFSVERPDGSNFTLKIRSTKLEDSAMYFCASRVTSGGPQTQYFGPGTRLLVL.

The V call is TRBV5-1, the J call TRBJ1-3, with D unclear. CDR1 is SGHRS and CDR2 is YFSETQ in the germline V gene. The CDR3 runs to 16 residues. Trimming took off 4 bases at V and 2 bases at J, with 16 bases between the two ends. As DNA, the CDR3 is TGCGCCAGCAGCAACCACCCCAACAGTGCTGGAAACACCATATATTTT. Amino acids: CASSNHPNSAGNTIYF.

V gene TRBV28 combines with J gene TRBJ1-5; TRBD1 matches 10 bases. The CDR3 is 15 residues long. Germline CDR1 and CDR2: MDHEN and SYDVKM. Trimming took 3 bases from V and 5 from J; bases not matched to a gene: 4. DNA of the CDR3: TGTGCCAGCAGTTTCAGACAGGGGGCTCATCAGCCCCAGCATTTT. Encoded protein: CASSFRQGAHQPQHF.

The rearrangement uses TRBV5-1 and TRBJ2-1; 11 bases are a match to TRBD1. Germline V lookup: CDR1 SGHRS, CDR2 YFSETQ. Trimming removed 4 bases from V and 7 bases from J; junction bases left unmatched: 7. The CDR3 is 15 residues long. DNA for the CDR3: TGCGCCAGCAGCCCGGACAGGGGGCTAGGAAATGAGCAGTTCTTC. It encodes CASSPDRGLGNEQFF. The whole variable domain, remainder taken from reference TRBV5-1 and TRBJ2-1, is KAGVTQTPRYLIKTRGQQVTLSCSPISGHRSVSWYQQTPGQGLQFLFEYFSETQRNKGNFPGRFSGRQFSNSRSEMNVSTLELGDSALYLCASSPDRGLGNEQFFGPGTRLTVL.

This clone was counted only a few times. This chain joins TRBV6-5 and TRBJ2-3; TRBD2 aligns across 7 bases. Trimming cost V 8 bases and J 2 bases; bases outside gene matches: 7. The CDR3 loop spans 14 amino acids. In germline, CDR1 is MNHEY, CDR2 SVGAGI. CDR3 protein: CASSERDYTDTQYF. In DNA form, the CDR3 reads TGTGCCAGCTCTGAGCGGGACTACACAGATACGCAGTATTTT.

The V gene is TRBV27, the J gene TRBJ1-5; 7 bases are shared with TRBD1. The CDR3 spans 15 residues. The germline V gene has CDR1 MNHEY and CDR2 SMNVEV (reference sequence). V was pared by 6 bases and J by 2 bases, with 7 bases of the junction left unmatched. This CDR3 reads CASSPSDRGNQPQHF. CDR3 nucleotide sequence: TGTGCCAGCAGCCCAAGCGACAGGGGCAATCAGCCCCAGCATTTT.

The J gene is TRBJ2-7, the V gene TRBV27; 8 nucleotides align to TRBD1. Germline V gene sequence: CDR1 MNHEY, CDR2 SMNVEV (reference sequence). Trimming removed 3 bases from V and 6 bases from J; junction bases left unmatched: 19. The length of the CDR3 is 18 residues. The CDR3 loop is CASSFPLTGQGAVFEQYF. CDR3 bases: TGTGCCAGCAGTTTCCCGCTTACCGGACAGGGTGCTGTATTCGAGCAGTACTTC.

The chain joins TRBV5-1 to TRBJ2-2; 10 bases are shared with TRBD2. Germline CDR1 is SGHRS and CDR2 is YFSETQ. The CDR3 extends over 16 amino acids. Trimming took 4 bases from V and 1 from J; bases not matched to a gene: 4. Here the CDR3 reads CASSPRTSGNTGELFF. CDR3 nucleotide sequence: TGCGCCAGCAGCCCTAGGACTAGCGGGAACACCGGGGAGCTGTTTTTT.